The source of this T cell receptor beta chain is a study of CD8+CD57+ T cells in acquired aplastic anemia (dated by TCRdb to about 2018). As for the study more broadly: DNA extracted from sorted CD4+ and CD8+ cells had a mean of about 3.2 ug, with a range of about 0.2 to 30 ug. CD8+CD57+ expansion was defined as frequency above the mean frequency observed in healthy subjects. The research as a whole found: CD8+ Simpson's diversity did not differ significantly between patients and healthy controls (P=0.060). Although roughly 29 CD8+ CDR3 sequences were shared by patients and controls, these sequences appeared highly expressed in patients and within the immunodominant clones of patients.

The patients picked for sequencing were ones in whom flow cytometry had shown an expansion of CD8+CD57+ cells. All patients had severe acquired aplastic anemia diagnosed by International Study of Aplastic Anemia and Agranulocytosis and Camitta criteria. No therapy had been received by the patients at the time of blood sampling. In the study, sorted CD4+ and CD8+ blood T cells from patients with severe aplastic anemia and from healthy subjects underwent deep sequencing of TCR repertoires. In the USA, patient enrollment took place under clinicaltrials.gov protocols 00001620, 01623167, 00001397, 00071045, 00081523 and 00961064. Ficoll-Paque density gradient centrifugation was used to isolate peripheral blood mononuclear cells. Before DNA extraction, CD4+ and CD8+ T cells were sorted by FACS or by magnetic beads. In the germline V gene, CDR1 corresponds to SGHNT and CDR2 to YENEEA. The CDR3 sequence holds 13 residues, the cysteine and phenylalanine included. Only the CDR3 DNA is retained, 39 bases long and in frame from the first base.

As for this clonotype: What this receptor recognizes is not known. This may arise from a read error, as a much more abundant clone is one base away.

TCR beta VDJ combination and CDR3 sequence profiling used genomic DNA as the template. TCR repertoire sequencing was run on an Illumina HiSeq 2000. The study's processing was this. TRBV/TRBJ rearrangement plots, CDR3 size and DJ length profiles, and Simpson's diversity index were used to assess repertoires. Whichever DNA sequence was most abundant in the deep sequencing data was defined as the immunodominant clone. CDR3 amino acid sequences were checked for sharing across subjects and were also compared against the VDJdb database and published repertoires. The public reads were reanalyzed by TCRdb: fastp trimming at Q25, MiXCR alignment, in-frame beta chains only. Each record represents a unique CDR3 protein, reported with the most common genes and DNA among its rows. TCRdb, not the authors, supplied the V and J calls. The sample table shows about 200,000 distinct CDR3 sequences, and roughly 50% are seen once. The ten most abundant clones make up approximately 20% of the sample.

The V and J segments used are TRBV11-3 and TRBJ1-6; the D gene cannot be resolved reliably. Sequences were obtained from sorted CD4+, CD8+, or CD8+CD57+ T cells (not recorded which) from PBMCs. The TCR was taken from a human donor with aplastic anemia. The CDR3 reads CAGSPDLNSPLHF. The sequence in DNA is TGTGCCGGCAGCCCGGATTTAAATTCACCCCTCCACTTT. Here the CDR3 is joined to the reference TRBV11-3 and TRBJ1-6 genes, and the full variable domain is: EAGVVQSPRYKIIEKKQPVAFWCNPISGHNTLYWYLQNLGQGPELLIRYENEEAVDDSQLPKDRFSAERLKGVDSTLKIQPAELGDSAVYLCAGSPDLNSPLHFGNGTRLTVT.